The 9 T cell receptor beta chains below all came from one sample that was sequenced in a study of shared clonotypes between healthy human individuals. Method: immunoSEQ multiplex PCR; TCRdb's copy keeps in-frame clones and lacks some. The table has about 2.3 million clones, under 95% seen once. Sequencing was done on a sample of naive CD4+ T cells from PBMCs. Noted subset: CD45RA+ positively selected. These receptors all come from a man between 18 and 35 years old in good health. Some clones in this sample may be carry-over from other donors' samples.

The chain recombines TRBV9 with TRBJ2-1; D is uncertain. V dropped 2 bases and J dropped 10 bases, with 13 bases sitting between them. In germline, CDR1 is SGDLS, CDR2 YYNGEE. The CDR3 runs 13 residues. Here the CDR3 reads CASSVTQNSEQFF. DNA for the CDR3: TGTGCCAGCAGCGTGACCCAGAATTCGGAGCAGTTCTTC.

As for this clone: Other DNA sequences in this specimen translate into the identical CDR3. The V gene is TRBV18, the J gene TRBJ2-1, with 10 positions matching TRBD2. The germline gives CDR1 KGHSH, CDR2 LQKENI. V was clipped by 3 bases and J by 3 bases; unmatched bases: 8. The CDR3 is 17 amino acids. The CDR3 DNA is TGTGCCAGCTCACCGGGGTTAGCGGGAGGTTTCTACAATGAGCAGTTCTTC. Protein sequence: CASSPGLAGGFYNEQFF.

This clone was recorded once. The CDR3 sequence: CASTPGLAYNEQFF. Written as DNA, the CDR3 is TGTGCCAGCACCCCGGGACTGGCCTACAATGAGCAGTTCTTC. The V gene is TRBV7-6, the J gene TRBJ2-1; tentatively, D is TRBD2 (6 bases). The CDR3 covers 14 residues. V was shortened by 7 bases and J by 2 bases, with 12 bases between the two germline ends. CDR1 SGHVS and CDR2 FNYEAQ come from the germline V gene.

This chain links TRBV28 with TRBJ2-7; D is possibly TRBD2 (6 bases). Germline CDR1 is MDHEN and CDR2 is SYDVKM. V lost 2 bases to trimming and J lost 7 bases, with 12 bases between them. The CDR3 loop spans 13 amino acids. This CDR3 is CASSLGRWGEQYF. The CDR3 DNA reads as TGTGCCAGCAGTTTAGGGAGGTGGGGTGAGCAGTACTTC.

The V gene is TRBV19, the J gene TRBJ2-3; 7 bases align to TRBD1. The CDR3 runs 14 residues. V was pared by 7 bases and J by 2 bases, with 6 bases of the junction left unmatched. Germline values: CDR1 LNHDA, CDR2 SQIVND (reference sequence). CDR3 coding DNA: TGTGCCAGTACCACAGGGGTCCACACAGATACGCAGTATTTT. This translates into CASTTGVHTDTQYF.

On this clone: Other DNA sequences from this sample encode an identical CDR3 as well. V usage is TRBV5-1 and J usage is TRBJ1-2; 9 bases map to TRBD1. Trimming cost V 4 bases and J 3 bases; bases outside gene matches: 4. This CDR3 region has 14 residues. CDR1 and CDR2 (germline): SGHRS, YFSETQ. This CDR3 is CASSPGQGDYGYTF. The CDR3 DNA reads as TGCGCCAGCAGCCCGGGACAGGGCGACTATGGCTACACCTTC.

The J gene is TRBJ1-1, the V gene TRBV6-1; D is unclear. Germline V gives CDR1 MNHNS, CDR2 SASEGT. The CDR3 spans 12 residues. The ends were cut back, 5 bases at V and 5 bases at J, with 9 bases in the middle. CDR3 bases: TGTGCCAGCAGTCTATCCGGGACTGAAGCTTTCTTT. Amino acids: CASSLSGTEAFF.

The rearrangement uses TRBV28 and TRBJ2-1; 10 nucleotides match TRBD2. The germline V gene encodes CDR1 MDHEN and CDR2 SYDVKM. The V and J ends lost 6 bases and 4 bases, in that order; junction bases with no gene match: 9. The CDR3 consists of 16 residues. CDR3 in amino acids: CASSQGGLAFYNEQFF. The CDR3, as DNA: TGTGCCAGCAGCCAGGGGGGACTAGCGTTTTACAATGAGCAGTTCTTC. Full variable domain (rest looked up from reference TRBV28 and TRBJ2-1): DVKVTQSSRYLVKRTGEKVFLECVQDMDHENMFWYRQDPGLGLRLIYFSYDVKMKEKGDIPEGYSVSREKKERFSLILESASTNQTSMYLCASSQGGLAFYNEQFFGPGTRLTVL.

The chain recombines TRBV6-1 with TRBJ2-7; no clear D gene. The CDR3 totals 13 residues. Germline V gene sequence: CDR1 MNHNS, CDR2 SASEGT. Trimming stripped 7 bases from V and 0 bases from J, with 10 bases between. The CDR3 region is CASIDRSSYEQYF. Here the CDR3 DNA reads TGTGCCAGCATTGACCGGAGCTCCTACGAGCAGTACTTC.